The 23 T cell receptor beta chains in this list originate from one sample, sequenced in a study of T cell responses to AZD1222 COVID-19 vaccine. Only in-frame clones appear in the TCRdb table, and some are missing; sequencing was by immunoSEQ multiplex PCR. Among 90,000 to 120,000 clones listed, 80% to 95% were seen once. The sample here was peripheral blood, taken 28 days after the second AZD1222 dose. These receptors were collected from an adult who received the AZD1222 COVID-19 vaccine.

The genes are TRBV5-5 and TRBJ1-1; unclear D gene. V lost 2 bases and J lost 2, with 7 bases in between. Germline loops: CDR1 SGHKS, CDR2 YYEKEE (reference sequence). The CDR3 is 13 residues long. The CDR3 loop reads CASSFGFNTEAFF. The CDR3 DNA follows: TGTGCCAGCAGCTTTGGATTTAACACTGAAGCTTTCTTT.

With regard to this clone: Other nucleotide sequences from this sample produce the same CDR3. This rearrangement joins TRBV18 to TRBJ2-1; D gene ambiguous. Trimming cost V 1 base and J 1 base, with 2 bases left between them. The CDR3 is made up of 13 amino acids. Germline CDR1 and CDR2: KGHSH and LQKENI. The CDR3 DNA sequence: TGTGCCAGCTCACCACAATCCTACAATGAGCAGTTCTTC. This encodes CASSPQSYNEQFF.

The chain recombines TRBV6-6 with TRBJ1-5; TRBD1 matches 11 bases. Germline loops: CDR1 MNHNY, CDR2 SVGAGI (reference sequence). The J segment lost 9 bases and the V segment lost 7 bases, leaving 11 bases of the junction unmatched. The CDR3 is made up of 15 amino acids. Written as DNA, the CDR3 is TGTGCCAGCACCCGGACAGGGGGCTCGGACTGGCCCCAGCATTTT. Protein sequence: CASTRTGGSDWPQHF.

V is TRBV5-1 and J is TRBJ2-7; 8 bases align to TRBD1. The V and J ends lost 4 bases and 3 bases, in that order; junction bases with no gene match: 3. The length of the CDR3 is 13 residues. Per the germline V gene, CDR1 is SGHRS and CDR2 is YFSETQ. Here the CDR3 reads CASSGDRFYEQYF. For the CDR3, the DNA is TGCGCCAGCAGCGGGGACAGGTTCTACGAGCAGTACTTC.

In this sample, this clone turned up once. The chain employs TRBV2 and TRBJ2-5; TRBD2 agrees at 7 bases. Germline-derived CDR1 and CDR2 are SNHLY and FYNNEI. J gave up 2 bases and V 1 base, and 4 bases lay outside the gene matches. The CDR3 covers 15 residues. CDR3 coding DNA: TGTGCCAGCAGTGAAGGGGCGGGAGCTCAAGAGACCCAGTACTTC. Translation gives CASSEGAGAQETQYF.

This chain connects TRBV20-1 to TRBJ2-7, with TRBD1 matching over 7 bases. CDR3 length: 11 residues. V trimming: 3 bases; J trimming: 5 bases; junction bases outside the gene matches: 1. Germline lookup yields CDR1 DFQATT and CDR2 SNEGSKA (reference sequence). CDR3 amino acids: CSASDRDEQYF. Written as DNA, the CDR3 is TGCAGTGCTAGTGACAGGGACGAGCAGTACTTC.

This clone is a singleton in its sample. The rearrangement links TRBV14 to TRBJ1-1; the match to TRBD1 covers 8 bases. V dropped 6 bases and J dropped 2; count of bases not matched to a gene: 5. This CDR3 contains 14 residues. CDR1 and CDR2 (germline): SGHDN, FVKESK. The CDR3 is CASSRQGFNTEAFF. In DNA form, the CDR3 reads TGTGCCAGCAGTCGACAGGGGTTTAACACTGAAGCTTTCTTT. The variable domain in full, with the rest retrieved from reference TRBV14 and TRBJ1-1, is EAGVTQFPSHSVIEKGQTVTLRCDPISGHDNLYWYRRVMGKEIKFLLHFVKESKQDESGMPNNRFLAERTGGTYSTLKVQPAELEDSGVYFCASSRQGFNTEAFFGQGTRLTVV.

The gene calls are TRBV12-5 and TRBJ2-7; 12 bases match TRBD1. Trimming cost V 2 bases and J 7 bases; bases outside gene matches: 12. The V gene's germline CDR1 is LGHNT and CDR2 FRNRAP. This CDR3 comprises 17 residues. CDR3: CASGLLPPGQGAKEQYF. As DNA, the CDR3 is TGTGCTAGTGGTTTGCTCCCCCCGGGACAGGGGGCGAAGGAGCAGTACTTC.

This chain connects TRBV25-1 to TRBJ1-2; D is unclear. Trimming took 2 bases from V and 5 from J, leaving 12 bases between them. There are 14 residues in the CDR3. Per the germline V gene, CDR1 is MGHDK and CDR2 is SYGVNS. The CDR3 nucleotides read TGTGCCAGCAGTGAAAGAATTCCCAAGTATGGCTACACCTTC. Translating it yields CASSERIPKYGYTF.

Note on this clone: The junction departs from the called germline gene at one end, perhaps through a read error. This CDR3 is CASSLANREGFF. The CDR3 bases are TGTGCCAGCAGTTTAGCCAACAGGGAAGGTTTCTTT. The chain recombines TRBV28 with TRBJ1-1; tentative D call: TRBD1 (6 bases). Germline assignment: CDR1 MDHEN and CDR2 SYDVKM. CDR3 length: 12 amino acids.

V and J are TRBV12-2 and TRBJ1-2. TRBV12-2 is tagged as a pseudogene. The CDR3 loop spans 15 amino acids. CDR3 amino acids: CASRLLGNSGYGYTF. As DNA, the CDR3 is TGTGCAAGTCGCTTACTAGGAAATTCGGGCTATGGCTACACCTTC.

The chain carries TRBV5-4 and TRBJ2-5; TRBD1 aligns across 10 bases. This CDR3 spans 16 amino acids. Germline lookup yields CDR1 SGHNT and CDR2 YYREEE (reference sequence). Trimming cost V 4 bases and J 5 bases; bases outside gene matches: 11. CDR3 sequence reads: CASSPGGTGEWETQYF. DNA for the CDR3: TGTGCCAGCAGCCCCGGAGGGACAGGGGAATGGGAGACCCAGTACTTC.

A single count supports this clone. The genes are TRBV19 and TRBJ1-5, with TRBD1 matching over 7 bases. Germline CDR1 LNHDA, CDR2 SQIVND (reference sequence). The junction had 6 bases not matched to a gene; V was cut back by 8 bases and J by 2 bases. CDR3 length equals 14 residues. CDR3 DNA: TGTGCCAGTGATAGACAGGGTGGCAATCAGCCCCAGCATTTT. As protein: CASDRQGGNQPQHF. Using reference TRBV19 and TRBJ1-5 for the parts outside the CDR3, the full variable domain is DGGITQSPKYLFRKEGQNVTLSCEQNLNHDAMYWYRQDPGQGLRLIYYSQIVNDFQKGDIAEGYSVSREKKESFPLTVTSAQKNPTAFYLCASDRQGGNQPQHFGDGTRLSIL.

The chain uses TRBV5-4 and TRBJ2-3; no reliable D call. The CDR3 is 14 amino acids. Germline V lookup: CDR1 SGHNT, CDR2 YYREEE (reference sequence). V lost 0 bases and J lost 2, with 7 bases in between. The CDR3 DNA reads TGTGCCAGCAGCTTGGCGGATTACACAGATACGCAGTATTTT. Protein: CASSLADYTDTQYF.

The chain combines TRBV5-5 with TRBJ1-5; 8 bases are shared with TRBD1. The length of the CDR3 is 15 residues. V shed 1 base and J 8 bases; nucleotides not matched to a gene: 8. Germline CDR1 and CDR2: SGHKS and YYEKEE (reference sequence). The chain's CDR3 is CASSLTGGKIEPQHF. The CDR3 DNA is TGTGCCAGCAGCTTGACAGGGGGTAAAATCGAGCCCCAGCATTTT.

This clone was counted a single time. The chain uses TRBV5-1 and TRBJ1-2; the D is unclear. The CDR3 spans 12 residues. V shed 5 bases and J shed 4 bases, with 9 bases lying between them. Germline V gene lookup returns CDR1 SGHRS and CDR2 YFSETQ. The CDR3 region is CASSPLGYGYTF. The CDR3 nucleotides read TGCGCCAGCAGTCCACTAGGCTATGGCTACACCTTC.

For the CDR3, the DNA is TGTGCCAGCAGCGTAGCAGGCGGGAGTAGAGAGACCCAGTACTTC. Protein: CASSVAGGSRETQYF. The chain couples TRBV9 to TRBJ2-5; 7 nucleotides agree with TRBD2. Unmatched junction bases numbered 6, after V lost 0 bases and J lost 4 bases. CDR1 is SGDLS and CDR2 is YYNGEE in the germline V gene. The CDR3 is 15 amino acids.

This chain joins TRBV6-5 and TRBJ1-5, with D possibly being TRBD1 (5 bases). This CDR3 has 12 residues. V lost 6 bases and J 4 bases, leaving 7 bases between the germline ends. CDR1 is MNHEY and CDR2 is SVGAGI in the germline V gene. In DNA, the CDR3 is TGTGCCAGCAGGGGGGGAAATCAGCCCCAGCATTTT. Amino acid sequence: CASRGGNQPQHF.

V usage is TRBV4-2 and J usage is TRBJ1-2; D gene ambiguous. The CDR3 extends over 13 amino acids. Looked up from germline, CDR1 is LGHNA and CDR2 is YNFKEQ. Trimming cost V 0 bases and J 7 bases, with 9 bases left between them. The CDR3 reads CASSQEPALGYTF. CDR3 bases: TGTGCCAGCAGCCAAGAACCCGCCCTTGGCTACACCTTC.

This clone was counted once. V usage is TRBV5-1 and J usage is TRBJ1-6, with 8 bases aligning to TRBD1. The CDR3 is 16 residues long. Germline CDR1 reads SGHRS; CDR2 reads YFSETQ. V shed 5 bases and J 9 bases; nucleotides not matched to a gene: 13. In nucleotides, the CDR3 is TGCGCCAGCAGTCCAGGGCGGACAGGGCGCGGTTCACCCCTCCACTTT. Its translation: CASSPGRTGRGSPLHF.

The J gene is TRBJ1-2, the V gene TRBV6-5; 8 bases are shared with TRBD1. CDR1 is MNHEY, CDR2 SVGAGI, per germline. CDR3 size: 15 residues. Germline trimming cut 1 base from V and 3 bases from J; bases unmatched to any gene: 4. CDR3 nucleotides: TGTGCCAGCAGTTACTGGTCAGGGGGCGACTATGGCTACACCTTC. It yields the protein CASSYWSGGDYGYTF.

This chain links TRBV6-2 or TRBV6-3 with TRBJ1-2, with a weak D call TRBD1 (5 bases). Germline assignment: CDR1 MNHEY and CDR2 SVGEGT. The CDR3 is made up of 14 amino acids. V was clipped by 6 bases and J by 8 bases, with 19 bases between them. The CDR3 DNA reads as TGTGCCAGCAGGCCTTTATCAGGGACTTACGGCTACACCTTC. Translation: CASRPLSGTYGYTF.

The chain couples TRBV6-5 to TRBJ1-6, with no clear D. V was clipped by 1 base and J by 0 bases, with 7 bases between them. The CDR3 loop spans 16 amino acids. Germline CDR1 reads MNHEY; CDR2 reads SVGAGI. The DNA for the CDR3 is TGTGCCAGCAGTTACTACGTTAGCTCCTATAATTCACCCCTCCACTTT. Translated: CASSYYVSSYNSPLHF.